The 14 T cell receptor beta chains reported below all come from one sample, sequenced in a study of blood T cell repertoires in COVID-19. Sequenced by immunoSEQ multiplex PCR; TCRdb stores in-frame clones only, minus some. The sample lists about 160,000 clones; 65% to 85% were seen once. Sequencing was done on a sample of peripheral blood. The receptors come from a man in his 60s with active or convalescent COVID-19.

This chain's CDR3 is CASTETAYGYTF. CDR3 in DNA: TGTGCCAGTACCGAGACAGCTTATGGCTACACCTTC. The J gene is TRBJ1-2, the V gene TRBV19, with a weak D call TRBD1 (5 bases). With 7 bases removed from V and 5 bases from J, the gap between germline ends came to 11 bases. The CDR3 runs to 12 residues. Germline-derived CDR1 and CDR2 are LNHDA and SQIVND (reference sequence).

The chain has TRBV9 and TRBJ1-4, with D unclear. The germline V and J ends were trimmed by 3 bases and 3 bases, with 12 bases remaining between them. Germline values: CDR1 SGDLS, CDR2 YYNGEE. The CDR3 extends over 15 amino acids. CDR3 DNA sequence: TGTGCCAGCAGCGCCTGGGAGTCGGCTAATGAAAAACTGTTTTTT. Protein: CASSAWESANEKLFF.

The chain is built from TRBV2 and TRBJ1-4; 8 positions agree with TRBD1. CDR1 and CDR2 from the germline V gene are SNHLY and FYNNEI. This CDR3 contains 14 residues. J was trimmed by 7 bases and V by 3 bases; bases with no gene match: 4. The CDR3 DNA reads TGTGCCAGCAGTGACCGCACAGGGGGTGAAAAACTGTTTTTT. It encodes CASSDRTGGEKLFF.

This chain links TRBV19 with TRBJ1-1; D is ambiguous. The CDR3 sequence is 10 residues long. V gave up 6 bases and J gave up 11 bases, with 10 bases separating them. Looked up from germline, CDR1 is LNHDA and CDR2 is SQIVND (reference sequence). The CDR3 protein is CASRDSVAFF. The CDR3 coding sequence is TGTGCCAGTAGAGACTCCGTGGCTTTCTTT.

This clone was observed many times. This chain joins TRBV7-9 and TRBJ2-3; D not certain. From germline, CDR1 is SEHNR and CDR2 FQNEAQ (reference sequence). The CDR3 has 13 amino acids. Trimming removed 5 bases at V and 0 bases at J, with 6 bases between. The CDR3 nucleotides are TGTGCCAGCAGCGCCGGGAGCACAGATACGCAGTATTTT. This codes for CASSAGSTDTQYF.

The rearrangement joins TRBV27 to TRBJ2-7; 11 nucleotides line up with TRBD2. The CDR3 runs to 17 residues. V shed 3 bases, J shed 0 bases, and the junction held 7 bases outside the gene matches. Germline CDR1 and CDR2: MNHEY and SMNVEV (reference sequence). CDR3 in amino acids: CASSLLAGGKSSYEQYF. The CDR3 DNA is TGTGCCAGCAGTTTGTTAGCGGGGGGGAAAAGCTCCTACGAGCAGTACTTC.

In its sample, this clone was seen a few times. The chain is built from TRBV19 and TRBJ2-5, with TRBD1 as a possible D gene (5 bases). The CDR3 has 13 amino acids. CDR1 LNHDA and CDR2 SQIVND come from the germline V gene (reference sequence). Trimming cost V 5 bases and J 5 bases, with 12 bases left between them. In DNA, the CDR3 is TGTGCCAGTAGTGCGGACCCAGGGGAGACCCAGTACTTC. Protein: CASSADPGETQYF. Full variable domain (missing parts from reference TRBV19 and TRBJ2-5): DGGITQSPKYLFRKEGQNVTLSCEQNLNHDAMYWYRQDPGQGLRLIYYSQIVNDFQKGDIAEGYSVSREKKESFPLTVTSAQKNPTAFYLCASSADPGETQYFGPGTRLLVL.

The chain combines TRBV5-6 with TRBJ2-7; D is unclear. Germline V CDR1 and CDR2: SGHDT, YYEEEE. V gave up 0 bases and J gave up 3 bases, with 10 bases separating them. The CDR3 covers 14 residues. CDR3: CASSLALDYYEQYF. As DNA, the CDR3 is TGTGCCAGCAGCTTGGCCCTAGATTACTACGAGCAGTACTTC.

The V call is TRBV5-1, the J call TRBJ1-2; D is undetermined. The germline V gene encodes CDR1 SGHRS and CDR2 YFSETQ. The germline V and J ends were trimmed by 1 base and 4 bases, with 14 bases remaining between them. The CDR3 is made up of 15 amino acids. In DNA, the CDR3 is TGCGCCAGCAGCTTGAACGCAGGAGGGAGCTATGGCTACACCTTC. It codes for CASSLNAGGSYGYTF.

This clone has more than one count but fewer than ten. The V call is TRBV11-2, the J call TRBJ1-2, with D perhaps matching TRBD1 (5 bases). The length of the CDR3 is 15 residues. V lost 2 bases and J 6 bases, leaving 16 bases between the germline ends. Germline V gene sequence: CDR1 SGHAT, CDR2 FQNNGV. CDR3 region: CASSLFGRAQDGYTF. In DNA, the CDR3 is TGTGCCAGCAGCTTATTCGGCAGGGCCCAAGATGGCTACACCTTC. Filled out from reference TRBV11-2 and TRBJ1-2, the complete variable domain reads EAGVAQSPRYKIIEKRQSVAFWCNPISGHATLYWYQQILGQGPKLLIQFQNNGVVDDSQLPKDRFSAERLKGVDSTLKIQPAKLEDSAVYLCASSLFGRAQDGYTFGSGTRLTVV.

This clone was picked up one time. The chain is built from TRBV18 and TRBJ2-2, with D tentatively TRBD2 (5 bases). V was pared by 3 bases and J by 2 bases, with 13 bases between. The CDR3 has 16 residues. Germline loops: CDR1 KGHSH, CDR2 LQKENI. This CDR3 is CASSPPEAVNTGELFF. The CDR3 coding sequence is TGTGCCAGCTCACCCCCCGAAGCGGTAAACACCGGGGAGCTGTTTTTT.

This clone was counted only a few times. This chain uses TRBV11-2 with TRBJ2-5, with TRBD2 matching over 7 bases. Trimming took 5 bases from V and 5 from J; bases not matched to a gene: 8. Germline-derived CDR1 and CDR2 are SGHAT and FQNNGV. This CDR3 has 14 residues. The CDR3 sequence: CASSRGGVLETQYF. In DNA, the CDR3 is TGTGCCAGCAGCCGCGGGGGAGTACTGGAGACCCAGTACTTC.

For this clone: A junction boundary mismatches the germline segment, possibly from a read error. The rearrangement links TRBV7-2 to TRBJ1-5, with D unclear. The CDR3 totals 14 residues. The V gene's germline CDR1 is SGHTA and CDR2 FQGNSA. The CDR3 DNA reads as TGTGCCAGCAGCCTAGCCCTTATGGAGAGGCCCCAGCATTTT. This gives the protein CASSLALMERPQHF.

The V and J genes are TRBV28 and TRBJ2-7; D possibly corresponds to TRBD2 (5 bases). Trimming left V 7 bases short and J 0 bases short, with 7 bases between. The CDR3 consists of 12 residues. CDR1 and CDR2 (germline): MDHEN, SYDVKM. The DNA of the CDR3 is TGTGCCAGCATGGGGAGCTCCTACGAGCAGTACTTC. Protein: CASMGSSYEQYF.